Listed below are T cell receptor beta chains from one sample, sequenced in a study of cytomegalovirus exposure and HLA in healthy donors. Sequenced by immunoSEQ multiplex PCR; TCRdb stores in-frame clones only, minus some. The sample lists about 270,000 clones, approximately 70% occurring once. Sequenced material: PBMCs. The receptor source for this set is a female donor in good health and CMV-seronegative. Both conserved end residues are part of each CDR3. A D gene is named only where the DNA matches it firmly. Rows give clone size only sometimes, using once, few, many, or a class for an expanded clone.

13	-	TRBV13	TRBJ2-7	few	TGTGCCAGCAGCTTAGAAGTCAGTTACGAGCAGTACTTC	CASSLEVSYEQYF
17	TRBD2	TRBV23-1	TRBJ2-3	-	TGCGCCAGCAGTCAGCCAAGACTAGCGGGAGCCCCAGATACGCAGTATTTT	CASSQPRLAGAPDTQYF
17	TRBD1	TRBV5-3	TRBJ2-1	once	TGTGCCAGAAGCTTGGCGGTGGGACAGGGCGCCGACAATGAGCAGTTCTTC	CARSLAVGQGADNEQFF
15	TRBD2	TRBV5-1	TRBJ2-5	few	TGCGCCAGCAGCGGGACTAGCCTATCGTCGGAGACCCAGTACTTC	CASSGTSLSSETQYF
15	TRBD2	TRBV10-2	TRBJ2-1	-	TGCGCCAGCGGGACCGGGACTAGCTTTTTCGATGAGCAGTTCTTC	CASGTGTSFFDEQFF
13	TRBD1	TRBV6-1	TRBJ1-1	few	TGTGCCAGCAGTATGACAGGGGGCGTCGAGGCTTTCTTT	CASSMTGGVEAFF
13	-	TRBV5-1	TRBJ1-2	-	TGCGCCAGCAGCACCGACAGCAACTATGGCTACACCTTC	CASSTDSNYGYTF
15	-	TRBV5-1	TRBJ2-3	few	TGCGCCAGCAGCTTCCGGGGAACTGTAAGAGATACGCAGTATTTT	CASSFRGTVRDTQYF
15	TRBD2	TRBV14	TRBJ2-5	-	TGTGCCAGCACCGGTAGCGGGAGGACAGGAGAGACCCAGTACTTC	CASTGSGRTGETQYF
14	TRBD1	TRBV2	TRBJ1-5	-	TGTGCCAGCAGGGACGGACAGGGGAATCAGCCCCAGCATTTT	CASRDGQGNQPQHF
13	-	TRBV19	TRBJ1-1	few	TGTGCCAGTAGTATGTCTATAACCACTGAAGCTTTCTTT	CASSMSITTEAFF